These 16 T cell receptor beta chains originate from one sample sequenced in a study of persistence of HIV-infected CD4 T cells. An overlapping HIV-1 Gag peptide pool stimulated these cells at about 0.91 ug/peptide/mL. Responding CD4+ T cells were sorted by upregulation of both CD40 ligand and CD69. No antigen has been assigned to these receptors. Sequencing used immunoSEQ version 4 in survey mode. Repertoires were generated with immunoSEQ multiplex PCR, while TCRdb's copy carries only in-frame clones and drops some. Of approximately 20,000 clones in the sample, less than 75% were seen once. The sample was CD4+ T cells sorted from PBMCs after roughly 18-hour stimulation, taken from a patient who received antiretroviral therapy. Receptors were obtained from an adult woman with HIV who was CMV-seropositive.

The chain carries TRBV7-3 and TRBJ2-7, with TRBD2 identical over 7 bases. Germline lookup yields CDR1 SGHTA and CDR2 FQGTGA. The CDR3 has 14 amino acids. V shed 2 bases and J 5 bases; nucleotides not matched to a gene: 6. CDR3 sequence (DNA): TGTGCCAGCAGCTTAGCCGCGGGGGATCACGAGCAGTACTTC. It translates to CASSLAAGDHEQYF.

A few counts support this clone. The same CDR3 arises from other DNA sequences in this sample as well. The chain couples TRBV19 to TRBJ1-3; D remains ambiguous. Trimming pared 6 bases from V and 3 bases from J, leaving 6 bases between. The CDR3 length is 12 residues. The germline V gene has CDR1 LNHDA and CDR2 SQIVND (reference sequence). The CDR3 DNA reads TGTGCCAGTAGCCCAGATGGAAACACCATATATTTT. This codes for CASSPDGNTIYF. Full variable domain (missing parts from reference TRBV19 and TRBJ1-3): DGGITQSPKYLFRKEGQNVTLSCEQNLNHDAMYWYRQDPGQGLRLIYYSQIVNDFQKGDIAEGYSVSREKKESFPLTVTSAQKNPTAFYLCASSPDGNTIYFGEGSWLTVV.

A few counts support this clone. V usage is TRBV6-8 and J usage is TRBJ1-3; D is ambiguous. This CDR3 has 13 amino acids. Trimming left V 5 bases short and J 4 bases short, with 9 bases between. Germline values: CDR1 MNHGY, CDR2 SAAAGT. Written as DNA, the CDR3 is TGTGCCAGCAGTGGTATGGGAGGAAACACCATATATTTT. Protein sequence: CASSGMGGNTIYF.

The chain uses TRBV12-3 or TRBV12-4 and TRBJ1-3; D unresolved. The V end was cut by 3 bases, the J end by 10 bases, with 13 bases between. This CDR3 has 13 amino acids. The CDR3 spells CASSLGVYRTIYF. The CDR3 DNA is TGTGCCAGCAGTTTGGGCGTATATAGAACCATATATTTT.

This clone was counted a single time. The chain links TRBV7-9 to TRBJ1-3; no clear D. The CDR3 runs to 14 residues. The germline CDR1 and CDR2 sequences are SEHNR and FQNEAQ (reference sequence). V was clipped by 10 bases and J by 2 bases, with 15 bases between them. DNA for the CDR3: TGTGCCATGAACATGGGTGTTGCTGGAAACACCATATATTTT. It encodes CAMNMGVAGNTIYF.

This chain joins TRBV11-3 and TRBJ2-1, with a tentative D call TRBD1 (6 bases). The germline V gene has CDR1 SGHNT and CDR2 YENEEA. The CDR3 sequence is 15 residues long. The V gene lost 5 bases and the J gene lost 2 bases, with 13 bases spanning the gap. CDR3 nucleotide sequence: TGTGCCAGCAGCCCGCCCGGGACACCCTACAATGAGCAGTTCTTC. Its protein product is CASSPPGTPYNEQFF.

The chain employs TRBV5-1 and TRBJ2-1; TRBD2 aligns across 8 bases. In germline, CDR1 is SGHRS, CDR2 YFSETQ. V was pared by 4 bases and J by 4 bases, with 10 bases of the junction left unmatched. The CDR3 runs 16 residues. CDR3 protein: CASSPRTSSLYNEQFF. The CDR3 DNA follows: TGCGCCAGCAGCCCTAGGACTAGCTCCCTTTACAATGAGCAGTTCTTC.

This clone qualifies as medium-sized. The chain joins TRBV5-6 to TRBJ2-7, with TRBD1 matching over 7 bases. The germline gives CDR1 SGHDT, CDR2 YYEEEE. Germline trimming cut 4 bases from V and 2 bases from J; bases unmatched to any gene: 6. The CDR3 has 14 amino acids. The CDR3 DNA reads TGTGCCAGCAGCGTACAGGGGATTACCTACGAGCAGTACTTC. This translates into CASSVQGITYEQYF.

This chain uses TRBV3-1 (or the pseudogene TRBV3-2) with TRBJ2-2; 11 bases are shared with TRBD1. The V gene's germline CDR1 is LGHDT and CDR2 YNNKEL (reference sequence). The V and J ends lost 2 bases and 6 bases, in that order; junction bases with no gene match: 5. The CDR3 has 16 amino acids. The CDR3 loop reads CASSQTGTGGPGELFF. The CDR3, as DNA: TGTGCCAGCAGCCAAACCGGGACAGGGGGTCCCGGGGAGCTGTTTTTT.

The rearrangement uses TRBV19 and TRBJ2-2; 7 positions agree with TRBD1. Germline assignment: CDR1 LNHDA and CDR2 SQIVND (reference sequence). CDR3 length: 12 amino acids. After removal of 7 bases from V and 6 bases from J, the junction contained 2 bases not matched to a gene. The CDR3 region is CASTQGAGELFF. The CDR3 coding sequence is TGTGCCAGTACTCAGGGGGCCGGGGAGCTGTTTTTT.

The rearrangement uses TRBV5-6 and TRBJ1-1; no firm D call. V dropped 4 bases and J dropped 2 bases, with 12 bases sitting between them. The CDR3 has 14 residues. CDR1 is SGHDT and CDR2 is YYEEEE in the germline V gene. CDR3: CASSHGRVNTEAFF. The CDR3 bases are TGTGCCAGCAGCCACGGACGGGTAAACACTGAAGCTTTCTTT. Complete variable domain (other parts from reference TRBV5-6 and TRBJ1-1): DAGVTQSPTHLIKTRGQQVTLRCSPKSGHDTVSWYQQALGQGPQFIFQYYEEEERQRGNFPDRFSGHQFPNYSSELNVNALLLGDSALYLCASSHGRVNTEAFFGQGTRLTVV.

As to this clone: Other DNA variants within this sample encode the same CDR3. V usage is TRBV6-5 and J usage is TRBJ2-5; D unclear. V lost 9 bases to trimming and J lost 0 bases, with 14 bases between them. This CDR3 is 14 amino acids long. In germline, CDR1 is MNHEY, CDR2 SVGAGI. This CDR3 reads CASRTRWDQETQYF. The CDR3 DNA follows: TGTGCCAGTAGGACCCGGTGGGACCAAGAGACCCAGTACTTC.

The V call is TRBV12-3 or TRBV12-4, the J call TRBJ1-1; D not resolved. The V gene lost 8 bases and the J gene lost 5 bases, with 9 bases spanning the gap. This CDR3 comprises 11 residues. CDR3 nucleotide sequence: TGTGCCAGCTCGGGTGGGACTGAAGCTTTCTTT. This gives the protein CASSGGTEAFF.

The V gene is TRBV7-6, the J gene TRBJ2-5; maybe TRBD1 (5 bases). V was pared by 3 bases and J by 3 bases, with 14 bases between. Germline V gives CDR1 SGHVS, CDR2 FNYEAQ. The CDR3 is 15 residues long. The CDR3: CASSFSTAGKETQYF. CDR3 in DNA: TGTGCCAGCAGCTTCTCTACGGCAGGGAAAGAGACCCAGTACTTC.

The CDR3 is CASRAGLAVLYNEQFF. CDR3 coding DNA: TGTGCCAGCAGGGCGGGACTAGCGGTCCTCTACAATGAGCAGTTCTTC. The rearrangement uses TRBV27 and TRBJ2-1; 11 bases fit TRBD2. The J segment lost 3 bases and the V segment lost 6 bases, leaving 7 bases of the junction unmatched. Germline lookup yields CDR1 MNHEY and CDR2 SMNVEV (reference sequence). The CDR3 is made up of 16 amino acids.

This clone was seen a few times. The chain carries TRBV4-1 and TRBJ1-5, with D unclear. The CDR3 extends over 17 amino acids. Germline V gives CDR1 MGHRA, CDR2 YSYEKL. The germline V and J ends were trimmed by 4 bases and 0 bases, with 16 bases remaining between them. This CDR3 is CASSPSPSGNSNQPQHF. The CDR3 nucleotides read TGCGCCAGCAGCCCCTCCCCTTCAGGAAATAGCAATCAGCCCCAGCATTTT.